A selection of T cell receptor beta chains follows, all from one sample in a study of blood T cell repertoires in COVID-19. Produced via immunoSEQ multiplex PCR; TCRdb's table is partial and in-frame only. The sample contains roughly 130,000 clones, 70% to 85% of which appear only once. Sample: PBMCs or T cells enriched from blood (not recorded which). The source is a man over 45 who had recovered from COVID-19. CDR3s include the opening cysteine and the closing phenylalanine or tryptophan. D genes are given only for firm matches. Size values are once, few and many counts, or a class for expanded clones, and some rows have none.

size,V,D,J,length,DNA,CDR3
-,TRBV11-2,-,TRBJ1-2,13,TGTGCCAGCAGTTTTTGGGGGGGCGATGGCTACACCTTC,CASSFWGGDGYTF
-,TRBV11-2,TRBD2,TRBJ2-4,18,TGTGCCAGCAGCCCACGGGCTAGCGGGGGAGTAGCCAAAAACATTCAGTACTTC,CASSPRASGGVAKNIQYF
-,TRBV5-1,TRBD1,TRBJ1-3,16,TGCGCCAGCAGCTTTGGACAGGCCTTCTCTGGAAACACCATATATTTT,CASSFGQAFSGNTIYF
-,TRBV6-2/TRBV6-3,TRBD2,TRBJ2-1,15,TGTGCCAGCAGTTCTAGCGGGGGGCCATACAATGAGCAGTTCTTC,CASSSSGGPYNEQFF
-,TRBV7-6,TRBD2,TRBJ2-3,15,TGTGCCAGCGGAATGGCTAGCGGGGGAGGAGATACGCAGTATTTT,CASGMASGGGDTQYF
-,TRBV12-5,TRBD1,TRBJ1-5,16,TGTGCTAGTGGTTTGGCCGGACAGGGGCCCAATCAGCCCCAGCATTTT,CASGLAGQGPNQPQHF
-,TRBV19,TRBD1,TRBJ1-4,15,TGTGCCAGTAGTATCAGGGGGCATAATAATGAAAAACTGTTTTTT,CASSIRGHNNEKLFF
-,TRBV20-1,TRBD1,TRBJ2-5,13,TGCAGTGCTAGTGAGGTCAGGGGGGAGACCCAGTACTTC,CSASEVRGETQYF
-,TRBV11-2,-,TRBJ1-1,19,TGTGCCAGCAGCCCTAGACCGGGACTCCCACCGGGGCTTAACACTGAAGCTTTCTTT,CASSPRPGLPPGLNTEAFF
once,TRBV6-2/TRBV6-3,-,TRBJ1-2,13,TGTGCCAGCAGTTCGGGGGAGGGGAATGGCTACACCTTC,CASSSGEGNGYTF
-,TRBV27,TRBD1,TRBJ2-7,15,TGTGCCAGCAGGACCGGGACAGGGCTCTCCTACGAGCAGTACTTC,CASRTGTGLSYEQYF
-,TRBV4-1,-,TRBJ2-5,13,TGCGCCAGCAGCCAAGATCGCGGCAAGACCCAGTACTTC,CASSQDRGKTQYF
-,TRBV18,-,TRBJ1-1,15,TGTGCCAGCTCCAAAAACGAGCGGGAGGTCACTGAAGCTTTCTTT,CASSKNEREVTEAFF
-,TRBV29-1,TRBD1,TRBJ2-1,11,TGCAGCGTGGGACAGTACAATGAGCAGTTCTTC,CSVGQYNEQFF
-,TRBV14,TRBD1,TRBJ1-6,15,TGTGCCAGCAGCCAAGGCAGACAGGGGTATTCACCCCTCCACTTT,CASSQGRQGYSPLHF
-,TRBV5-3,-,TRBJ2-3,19,TGTGCCAGAAGCTCCGACTATTTTCCCCTTTACCACAGATACGGGACGCAGTATTTT,CARSSDYFPLYHRYGTQYF
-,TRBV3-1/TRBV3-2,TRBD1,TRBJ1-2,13,TGTGCCAGCAGCCATCGACAGGGGACTGGCTACACCTTC,CASSHRQGTGYTF
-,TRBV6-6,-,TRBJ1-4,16,TGTGCCAGCAGTTACCGGGGGGCGCAGGCTAATGAAAAACTGTTTTTT,CASSYRGAQANEKLFF
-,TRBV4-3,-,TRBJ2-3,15,TGCGCCAGCAGCCCCTCCGGGGCGGGGAAAGATACGCAGTATTTT,CASSPSGAGKDTQYF
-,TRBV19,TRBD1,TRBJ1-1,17,TGTGCCAGTAGTCTGGACCGGGACAGGGGGTCAAACACTGAAGCTTTCTTT,CASSLDRDRGSNTEAFF
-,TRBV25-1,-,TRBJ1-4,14,TGTGCCAGCAGTGAATATCGAGGGAGGGAAAAACTGTTTTTT,CASSEYRGREKLFF
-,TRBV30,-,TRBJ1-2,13,TGTGCCTGGAGTAATAATGCGCGCTATGGCTACACCTTC,CAWSNNARYGYTF
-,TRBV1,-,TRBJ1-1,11,TGCACCAACAAGTTTCACACTGAAGCTTTCTTT,CTNKFHTEAFF
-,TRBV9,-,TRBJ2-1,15,TGTGCCAGCAGCGTAGCTCAGGGGCGATACAATGAGCAGTTCTTC,CASSVAQGRYNEQFF
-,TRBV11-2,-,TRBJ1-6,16,TGTGCCAGCAGCTTAGACGCCAGCTCCTATAATTCACCCCTCCACTTT,CASSLDASSYNSPLHF
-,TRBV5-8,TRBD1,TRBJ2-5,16,TGTGCCAGCAGCGCCGCCCCGGGACAGGGAAAAGAGACCCAGTACTTC,CASSAAPGQGKETQYF
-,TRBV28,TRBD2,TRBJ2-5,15,TGTGCCAGCTCGTTACCAGCGGGGGGGCGGGAGACCCAGTACTTC,CASSLPAGGRETQYF